This record looks at one TCR beta chain sequence and its context. What it recognizes is unknown. The donors were members of the approximately 120-subject validation cohort (separate from the 666-subject first cohort). The repertoire was sequenced with immunoSEQ multiplex PCR; TCRdb's copy has only in-frame clones and lacks some. The sample has roughly 180,000 clones; around 84% are singletons. This entry comes from a study of cytomegalovirus exposure and HLA in healthy donors. Study-wide points: The study put around 180 TCR beta chains on its list as cytomegalovirus-associated. Rare TCR sequences predominated, though certain public TCRs were found in many donors.

With 4 bases clipped from V and 2 bases from J, the junction kept 4 bases outside the gene matches. From germline, CDR1 is MNHEY and CDR2 SVGAGI. The CDR3 sequence is 15 residues long. The clonotype comes from a man in his late teens or twenties in good health and CMV-seropositive. The sample consisted of PBMCs. The J gene is TRBJ2-7, the V gene TRBV6-5, with 11 nucleotides matching TRBD2. This CDR3 is CASSSGLAGPYEQYF. CDR3 bases: TGTGCCAGCAGTTCCGGACTAGCGGGCCCCTACGAGCAGTACTTC.